What follows are 13 T cell receptor beta chains derived from one specimen sequenced in a study of blood T cell repertoires in COVID-19. Clones were sequenced by immunoSEQ multiplex PCR, and TCRdb holds only the in-frame ones, with some missing. The table lists around 70,000 clones, more than 80% of them singletons. The sample was peripheral blood. These receptors were collected from a woman of 80 years or more with active or convalescent COVID-19.

The genes are TRBV6-5 and TRBJ2-7; 7 positions agree with TRBD1. V lost 6 bases and J lost 6; bases outside the gene matches: 11. The length of the CDR3 is 14 residues. Germline V lookup: CDR1 MNHEY, CDR2 SVGAGI. The CDR3 reads CASRTGAISGEQYF. The CDR3 bases are TGTGCCAGCAGAACAGGGGCAATATCGGGCGAGCAGTACTTC.

The genes are TRBV29-1 and TRBJ2-1; 9 bases fit TRBD2. J gave up 12 bases and V 0 bases, and 9 bases lay outside the gene matches. Germline CDR1 and CDR2: SQVTM and ANQGSEA. This CDR3 has 14 amino acids. Here the CDR3 reads CSVEDPLAGNPQFF. In nucleotides, the CDR3 is TGCAGCGTTGAAGATCCGCTAGCGGGAAACCCGCAGTTCTTC.

This clone was seen a few times. The chain combines TRBV4-1 with TRBJ1-4; the match to TRBD1 covers 8 bases. Germline assignment: CDR1 MGHRA and CDR2 YSYEKL. V lost 4 bases and J lost 4; bases outside the gene matches: 5. The CDR3 extends over 15 amino acids. CDR3 coding DNA: TGCGCCAGCAGCCCATGGACAGGGATTAATGAAAAACTGTTTTTT. It translates to CASSPWTGINEKLFF.

V usage is TRBV9 and J usage is TRBJ2-3, with 10 bases aligning to TRBD2. Germline CDR1 reads SGDLS; CDR2 reads YYNGEE. The CDR3 runs 18 residues. V trimming: 4 bases; J trimming: 4 bases; junction bases outside the gene matches: 15. The CDR3 DNA follows: TGTGCCAGCAGCCTGGGGTCTAGCGGGGGCGATGTATCAGATACGCAGTATTTT. It is translated as CASSLGSSGGDVSDTQYF. Full variable domain (remainder filled in from reference TRBV9 and TRBJ2-3): DSGVTQTPKHLITATGQRVTLRCSPRSGDLSVYWYQQSLDQGLQFLIQYYNGEERAKGNILERFSAQQFPDLHSELNLSSLELGDSALYFCASSLGSSGGDVSDTQYFGPGTRLTVL.

This chain links TRBV21-1 with TRBJ2-7; the table's TRBD2 call for D was not verified on the DNA. TRBV21-1 is noted as a pseudogene. This CDR3 comprises 15 residues. The CDR3 DNA reads as TGTGCCAGCAGCCCCGGTGGTGTTGCCGGCTACGAGCAGTACTTC. Translated: CASSPGGVAGYEQYF.

The chain uses TRBV24-1 and TRBJ2-5, with 7 bases that match TRBD1. CDR1 is KGHDR, CDR2 SFDVKD, per germline. CDR3 length: 14 residues. V gave up 11 bases and J gave up 3 bases; unmatched junction bases: 11. The CDR3 region is CARFPWGQKETQYF. In DNA, the CDR3 is TGTGCCAGATTCCCATGGGGACAGAAAGAGACCCAGTACTTC.

The chain carries TRBV6-2 or TRBV6-3 and TRBJ2-4; 8 positions match TRBD2. V shed 2 bases and J 0 bases; nucleotides not matched to a gene: 12. Germline assignment: CDR1 MNHEY and CDR2 SVGEGT. CDR3 length: 19 residues. The CDR3 spells CASSYPKATSGLAKNIQYF. DNA for the CDR3: TGTGCCAGCAGTTACCCAAAGGCCACTAGCGGACTAGCCAAAAACATTCAGTACTTC.

DNA for the CDR3: TGTGCCAGCAGTGAAGATCCAAGAGCTAACTATGGCTACACCTTC. Protein: CASSEDPRANYGYTF. The chain carries TRBV2 and TRBJ1-2; D gene unclear. The V and J ends lost 1 base and 0 bases respectively, with 9 bases between them. Germline V gene sequence: CDR1 SNHLY, CDR2 FYNNEI. This CDR3 region has 15 residues.

The V gene is TRBV5-1, the J gene TRBJ1-5, with TRBD1 matching over 7 bases. Germline V gene lookup returns CDR1 SGHRS and CDR2 YFSETQ. The CDR3 spans 15 residues. Trimming took 2 bases from V and 4 from J; bases not matched to a gene: 6. The CDR3: CASSLTGTENQPQHF. The CDR3 region has the DNA TGCGCCAGCAGCTTAACCGGGACAGAGAATCAGCCCCAGCATTTT.

The rearrangement links TRBV27 to TRBJ2-7; 11 bases line up with TRBD2. The germline V gene encodes CDR1 MNHEY and CDR2 SMNVEV (reference sequence). The CDR3 runs 15 residues. Trimming removed 5 bases from V and 4 bases from J; junction bases left unmatched: 7. The CDR3 protein is CASSIIAGGQYEQYF. As DNA, the CDR3 is TGTGCCAGCAGTATTATAGCGGGGGGGCAGTACGAGCAGTACTTC.

This chain links TRBV28 with TRBJ2-6; the D gene is possibly TRBD1 (5 bases). The CDR3 contains 13 residues. Germline loops: CDR1 MDHEN, CDR2 SYDVKM. Trimming shortened V by 6 bases and J by 2 bases, and 5 bases separated the two germline ends. The CDR3 here is CASRGPGANVLTF. CDR3 sequence (DNA): TGTGCCAGCAGGGGGCCTGGGGCCAACGTCCTGACTTTC.

The rearrangement uses TRBV7-9 and TRBJ1-4, with D perhaps matching TRBD1 (5 bases). Germline V gives CDR1 SEHNR, CDR2 FQNEAQ (reference sequence). Trimming left V 5 bases short and J 2 bases short, with 9 bases between. The CDR3 is 14 amino acids. In nucleotides, the CDR3 is TGTGCCAGCAGCCCAGGGTTTACTAATGAAAAACTGTTTTTT. Its translation is CASSPGFTNEKLFF.

The chain couples TRBV5-4 to TRBJ1-2; tentatively, D is TRBD1 (6 bases). CDR1 is SGHNT and CDR2 is YYREEE in the germline V gene (reference sequence). V shed 6 bases and J shed 4 bases, with 19 bases lying between them. The CDR3 is 15 residues long. CDR3 bases: TGTGCCAGCACCCTGGGGGGGGGCGGGCCCTATGGCTACACCTTC. Translated: CASTLGGGGPYGYTF.